This T cell receptor (beta chain) was observed in a study of blood T cells in healthy people across ages. Together with a sample-barcoded 5' primer, a J-beta primer mix was included in a second PCR lasting about 7 to 12 cycles. TCRdb fed the 5' RACE reads into MiXCR, producing one record per CDR3 protein. In the table there are about 680,000 distinct CDR3 sequences, over 45% of which are singletons. Extractions gave at least 5.5 micrograms of total RNA per sample. The V gene lost 2 bases and the J gene lost 0 bases, with 12 bases spanning the gap. CDR1 is DFQATT and CDR2 is SNEGSKA in the germline V gene (reference sequence). The CDR3 runs to 15 residues.

This clonotype was obtained from a woman aged 60-70 years in good health. V usage is TRBV20-1 and J usage is TRBJ2-3; D is uncertain. Sequenced material: blood. This CDR3 is CSARYRPASTDTQYF. CDR3 bases: TGCAGTGCTAGATATCGGCCAGCTAGCACAGATACGCAGTATTTT.